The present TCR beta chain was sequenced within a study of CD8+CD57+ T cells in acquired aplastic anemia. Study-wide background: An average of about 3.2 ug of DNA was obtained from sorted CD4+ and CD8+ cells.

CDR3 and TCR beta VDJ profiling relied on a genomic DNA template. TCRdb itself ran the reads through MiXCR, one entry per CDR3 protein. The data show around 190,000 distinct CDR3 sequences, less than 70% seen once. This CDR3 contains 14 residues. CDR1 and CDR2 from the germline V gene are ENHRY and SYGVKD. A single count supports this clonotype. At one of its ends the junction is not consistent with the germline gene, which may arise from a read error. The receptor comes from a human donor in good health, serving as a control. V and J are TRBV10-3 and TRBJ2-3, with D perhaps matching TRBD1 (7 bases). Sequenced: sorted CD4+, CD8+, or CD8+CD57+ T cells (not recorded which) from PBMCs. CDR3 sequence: CSISGGTVSYEQYF. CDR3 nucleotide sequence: TGTTCCATCAGTGGCGGGACAGTCTCCTACGAGCAGTATTTT.